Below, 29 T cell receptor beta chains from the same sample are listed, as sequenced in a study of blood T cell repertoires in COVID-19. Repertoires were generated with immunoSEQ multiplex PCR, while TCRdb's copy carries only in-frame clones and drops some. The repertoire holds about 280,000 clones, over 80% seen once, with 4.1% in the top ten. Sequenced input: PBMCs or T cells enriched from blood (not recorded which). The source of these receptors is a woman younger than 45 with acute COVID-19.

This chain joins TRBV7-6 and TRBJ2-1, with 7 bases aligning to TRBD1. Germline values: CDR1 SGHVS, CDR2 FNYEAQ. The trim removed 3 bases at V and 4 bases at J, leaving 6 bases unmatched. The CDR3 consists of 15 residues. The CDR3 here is CASSFRDSYYNEQFF. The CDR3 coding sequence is TGTGCCAGCAGCTTCCGGGACAGTTATTACAATGAGCAGTTCTTC.

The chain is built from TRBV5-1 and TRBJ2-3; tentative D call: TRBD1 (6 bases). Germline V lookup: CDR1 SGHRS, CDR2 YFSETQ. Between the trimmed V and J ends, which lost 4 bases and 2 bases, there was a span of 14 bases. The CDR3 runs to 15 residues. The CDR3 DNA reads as TGCGCCAGCAGCGGCCGGGACAAAGACACAGATACGCAGTATTTT. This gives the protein CASSGRDKDTDTQYF.

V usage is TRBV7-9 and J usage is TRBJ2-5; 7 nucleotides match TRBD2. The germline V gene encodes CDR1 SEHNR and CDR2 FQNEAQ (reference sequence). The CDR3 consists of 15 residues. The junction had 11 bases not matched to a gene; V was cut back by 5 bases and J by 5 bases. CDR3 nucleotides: TGTGCCAGCAGCACCGGCGGGGGTACCCAGGAGACCCAGTACTTC. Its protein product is CASSTGGGTQETQYF.

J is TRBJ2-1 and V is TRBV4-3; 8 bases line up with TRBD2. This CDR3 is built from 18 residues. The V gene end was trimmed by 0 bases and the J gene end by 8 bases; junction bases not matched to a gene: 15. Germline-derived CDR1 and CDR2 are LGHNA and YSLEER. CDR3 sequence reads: CASSQDIYTSGFVDEQFF. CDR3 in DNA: TGCGCCAGCAGCCAAGATATTTATACTAGCGGTTTTGTCGATGAGCAGTTCTTC.

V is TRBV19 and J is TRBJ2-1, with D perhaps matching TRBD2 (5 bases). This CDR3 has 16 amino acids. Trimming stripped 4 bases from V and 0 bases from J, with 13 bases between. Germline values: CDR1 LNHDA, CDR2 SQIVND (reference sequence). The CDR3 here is CASSTPQRSSYNEQFF. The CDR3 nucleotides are TGTGCCAGTAGTACGCCTCAGCGGAGCTCCTACAATGAGCAGTTCTTC.

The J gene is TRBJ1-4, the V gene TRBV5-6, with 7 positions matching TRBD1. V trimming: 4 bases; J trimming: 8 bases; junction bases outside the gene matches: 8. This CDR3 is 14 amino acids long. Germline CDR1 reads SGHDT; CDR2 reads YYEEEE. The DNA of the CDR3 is TGTGCCAGCAGCAGTGGGACAGTCGGGGAAAAACTGTTTTTT. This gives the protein CASSSGTVGEKLFF.

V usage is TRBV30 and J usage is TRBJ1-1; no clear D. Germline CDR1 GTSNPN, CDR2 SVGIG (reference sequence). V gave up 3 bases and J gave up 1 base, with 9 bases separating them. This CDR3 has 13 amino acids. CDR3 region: CAWSIERNTEAFF. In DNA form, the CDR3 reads TGTGCCTGGAGCATAGAGAGGAACACTGAAGCTTTCTTT.

CDR3 amino acids: CASTTGAGLNTEAFF. DNA for the CDR3: TGTGCCAGTACTACTGGGGCAGGATTGAACACTGAAGCTTTCTTT. V and J are TRBV19 and TRBJ1-1; possible D gene TRBD1, 5 bases. There are 15 residues in the CDR3. V lost 7 bases, J lost 0 bases, and 15 bases lay in between. Germline V gene lookup returns CDR1 LNHDA and CDR2 SQIVND (reference sequence). The whole variable domain, remainder taken from reference TRBV19 and TRBJ1-1, is DGGITQSPKYLFRKEGQNVTLSCEQNLNHDAMYWYRQDPGQGLRLIYYSQIVNDFQKGDIAEGYSVSREKKESFPLTVTSAQKNPTAFYLCASTTGAGLNTEAFFGQGTRLTVV.

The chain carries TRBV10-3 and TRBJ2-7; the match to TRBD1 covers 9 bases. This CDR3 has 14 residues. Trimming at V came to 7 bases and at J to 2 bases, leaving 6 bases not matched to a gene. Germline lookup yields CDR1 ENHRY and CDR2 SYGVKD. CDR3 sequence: CAITKGQGTYEQYF. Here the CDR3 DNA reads TGTGCCATCACCAAAGGACAGGGGACCTACGAGCAGTACTTC.

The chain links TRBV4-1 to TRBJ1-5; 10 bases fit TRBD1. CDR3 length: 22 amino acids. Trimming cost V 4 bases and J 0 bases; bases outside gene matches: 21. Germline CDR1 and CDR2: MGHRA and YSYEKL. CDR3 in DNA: TGCGCCAGCAGCCTAGAGTCACCCGGACAGGGGGTGTTGGCTTATAGCAATCAGCCCCAGCATTTT. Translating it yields CASSLESPGQGVLAYSNQPQHF.

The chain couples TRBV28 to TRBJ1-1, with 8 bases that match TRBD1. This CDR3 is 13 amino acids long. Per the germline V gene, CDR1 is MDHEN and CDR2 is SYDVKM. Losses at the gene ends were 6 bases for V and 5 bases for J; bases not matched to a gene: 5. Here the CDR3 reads CASSGQGGTEAFF. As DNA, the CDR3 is TGTGCCAGCAGCGGACAGGGTGGGACTGAAGCTTTCTTT.

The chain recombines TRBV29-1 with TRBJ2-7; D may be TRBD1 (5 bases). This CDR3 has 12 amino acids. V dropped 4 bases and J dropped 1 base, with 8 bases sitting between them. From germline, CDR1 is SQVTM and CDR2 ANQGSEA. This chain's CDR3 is CSVGAGSYEQYF. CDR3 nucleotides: TGCAGCGTTGGGGCAGGGTCCTACGAGCAGTACTTC.

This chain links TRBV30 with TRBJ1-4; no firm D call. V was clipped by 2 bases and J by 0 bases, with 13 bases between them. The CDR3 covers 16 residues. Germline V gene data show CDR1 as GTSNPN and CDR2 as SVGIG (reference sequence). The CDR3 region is CAWSPGRGATNEKLFF. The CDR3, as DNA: TGTGCCTGGAGTCCGGGCCGGGGAGCAACTAATGAAAAACTGTTTTTT.

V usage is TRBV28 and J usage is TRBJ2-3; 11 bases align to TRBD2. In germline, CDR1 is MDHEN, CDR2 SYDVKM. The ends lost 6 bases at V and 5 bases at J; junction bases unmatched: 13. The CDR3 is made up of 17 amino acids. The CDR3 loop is CASRGITSGRWVDTQYF. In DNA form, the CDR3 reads TGTGCCAGCAGGGGGATAACTAGCGGGAGATGGGTAGATACGCAGTATTTT.

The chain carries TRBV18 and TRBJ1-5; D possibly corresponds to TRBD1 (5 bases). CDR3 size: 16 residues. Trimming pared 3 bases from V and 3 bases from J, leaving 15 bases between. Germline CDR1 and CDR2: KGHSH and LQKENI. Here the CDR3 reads CASSPQPGLDNQPQHF. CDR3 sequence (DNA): TGTGCCAGCTCACCCCAACCGGGACTTGACAATCAGCCCCAGCATTTT.

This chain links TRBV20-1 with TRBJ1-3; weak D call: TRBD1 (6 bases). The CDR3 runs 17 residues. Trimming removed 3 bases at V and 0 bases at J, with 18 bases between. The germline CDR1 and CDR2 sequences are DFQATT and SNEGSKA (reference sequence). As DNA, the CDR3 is TGCAGTGCTAGTCAAGCAGGGACACTCCTCTCTGGAAACACCATATATTTT. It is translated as CSASQAGTLLSGNTIYF.

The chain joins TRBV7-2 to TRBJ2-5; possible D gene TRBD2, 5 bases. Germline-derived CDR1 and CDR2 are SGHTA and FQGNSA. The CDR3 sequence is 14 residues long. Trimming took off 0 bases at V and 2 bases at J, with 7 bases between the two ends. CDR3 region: CASSLAEGQETQYF. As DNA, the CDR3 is TGTGCCAGCAGCTTAGCTGAGGGACAAGAGACCCAGTACTTC. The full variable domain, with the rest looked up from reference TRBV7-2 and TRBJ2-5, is GAGVSQSPSNKVTEKGKDVELRCDPISGHTALYWYRQSLGQGLEFLIYFQGNSAPDKSGLPSDRFSAERTGGSVSTLTIQRTQQEDSAVYLCASSLAEGQETQYFGPGTRLLVL.

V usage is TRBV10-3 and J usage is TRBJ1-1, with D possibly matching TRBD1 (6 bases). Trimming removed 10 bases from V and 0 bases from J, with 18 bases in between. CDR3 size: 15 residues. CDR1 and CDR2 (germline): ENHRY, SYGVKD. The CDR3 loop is CATREGQNMNTEAFF. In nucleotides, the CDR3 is TGTGCCACTCGAGAAGGACAGAACATGAACACTGAAGCTTTCTTT.

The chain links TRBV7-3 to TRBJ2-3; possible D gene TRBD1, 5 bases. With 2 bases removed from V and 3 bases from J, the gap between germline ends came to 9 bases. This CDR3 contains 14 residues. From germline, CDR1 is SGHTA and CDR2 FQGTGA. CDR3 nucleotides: TGTGCCAGCAGCTTAGGGGCATTGACAGATACGCAGTATTTT. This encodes CASSLGALTDTQYF.

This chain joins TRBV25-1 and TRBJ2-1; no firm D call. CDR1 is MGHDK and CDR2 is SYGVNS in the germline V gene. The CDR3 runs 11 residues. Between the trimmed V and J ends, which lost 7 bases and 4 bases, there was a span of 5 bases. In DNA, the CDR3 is TGTGCCAGCACCGGGTACAATGAGCAGTTCTTC. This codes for CASTGYNEQFF.

Here the CDR3 reads CASRTGGSGNSPLHF. For the CDR3, the DNA is TGTGCCAGCAGAACAGGGGGCTCGGGGAATTCACCCCTCCACTTT. The chain recombines TRBV27 with TRBJ1-6; TRBD1 matches at 9 bases. The CDR3 sequence is 15 residues long. The ends lost 6 bases at V and 7 bases at J; junction bases unmatched: 7. Germline CDR1 reads MNHEY; CDR2 reads SMNVEV (reference sequence).

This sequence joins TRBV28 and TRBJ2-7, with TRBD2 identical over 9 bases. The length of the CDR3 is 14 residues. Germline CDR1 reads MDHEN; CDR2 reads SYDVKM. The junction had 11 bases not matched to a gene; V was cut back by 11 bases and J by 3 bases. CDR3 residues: CAGFPGLAHYEQYF. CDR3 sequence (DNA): TGTGCCGGGTTTCCGGGACTAGCTCACTACGAGCAGTACTTC.

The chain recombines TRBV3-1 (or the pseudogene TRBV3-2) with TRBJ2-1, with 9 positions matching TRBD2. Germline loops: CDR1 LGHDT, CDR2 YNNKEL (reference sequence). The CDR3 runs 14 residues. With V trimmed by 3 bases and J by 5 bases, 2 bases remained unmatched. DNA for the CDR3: TGTGCCAGCAGCCACCTAGCGGGGAACAATGAGCAGTTCTTC. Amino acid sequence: CASSHLAGNNEQFF.

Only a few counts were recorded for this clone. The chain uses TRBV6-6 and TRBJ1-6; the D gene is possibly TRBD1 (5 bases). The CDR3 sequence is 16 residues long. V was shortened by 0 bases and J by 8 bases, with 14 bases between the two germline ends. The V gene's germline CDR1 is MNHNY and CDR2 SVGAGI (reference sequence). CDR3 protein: CASSYSKAGKHSPLHF. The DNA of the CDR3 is TGTGCCAGCAGTTACTCGAAGGCAGGGAAGCATTCACCCCTCCACTTT.

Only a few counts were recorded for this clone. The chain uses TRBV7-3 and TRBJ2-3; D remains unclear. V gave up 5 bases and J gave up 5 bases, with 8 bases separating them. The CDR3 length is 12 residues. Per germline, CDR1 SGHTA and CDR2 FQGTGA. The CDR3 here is CASSHYEDTQYF. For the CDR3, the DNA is TGTGCCAGCAGCCACTACGAAGATACGCAGTATTTT.

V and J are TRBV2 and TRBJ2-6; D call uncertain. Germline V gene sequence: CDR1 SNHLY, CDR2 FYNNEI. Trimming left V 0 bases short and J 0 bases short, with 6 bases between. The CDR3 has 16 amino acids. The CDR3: CASSEAAISGANVLTF. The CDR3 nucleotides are TGTGCCAGCAGTGAAGCAGCGATCTCTGGGGCCAACGTCCTGACTTTC.

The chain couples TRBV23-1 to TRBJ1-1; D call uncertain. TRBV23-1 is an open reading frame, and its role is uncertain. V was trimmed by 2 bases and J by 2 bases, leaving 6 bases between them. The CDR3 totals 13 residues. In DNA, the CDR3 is TGCGCCAGCAGTCAAGCGGCCAACACTGAAGCTTTCTTT. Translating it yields CASSQAANTEAFF.

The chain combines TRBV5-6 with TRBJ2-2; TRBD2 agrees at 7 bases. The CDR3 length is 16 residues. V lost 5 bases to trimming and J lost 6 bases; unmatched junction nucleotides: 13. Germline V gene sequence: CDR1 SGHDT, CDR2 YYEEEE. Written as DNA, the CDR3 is TGTGCCAGCAGTCATACCGGTGCGGGAGTGCCCGGGGAGCTGTTTTTT. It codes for CASSHTGAGVPGELFF.

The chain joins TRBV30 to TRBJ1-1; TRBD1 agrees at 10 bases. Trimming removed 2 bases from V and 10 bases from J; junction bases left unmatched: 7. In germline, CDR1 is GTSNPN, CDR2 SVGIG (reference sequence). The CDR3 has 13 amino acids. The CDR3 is CAWSPRQGAGAFF. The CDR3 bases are TGTGCCTGGAGTCCCCGACAGGGGGCGGGAGCTTTCTTT.